This is a list of T cell receptor beta chains from one sample in a study of T cells in Graves' hyperthyroidism and ophthalmopathy. TCRdb recomputed calls from the multiplex PCR reads with MiXCR, one row per CDR3 protein. The profile shows around 490,000 distinct CDR3 sequences, 20% of them singletons. The sample taken for sequencing was blood. The source is a man aged 35-49 years with Graves' ophthalmopathy. Each CDR3 is given with its conserved first and last residue. Each record gives: J gene, V gene, clone size, D gene, CDR3 length, CDR3 protein, CDR3 DNA. D genes are given only for firm matches. For some rows the clone size is stated as once, few or many, or as a class when expanded; others skip it.

J: TRBJ1-2; V: TRBV30; size: few; D: .; length: 12; CDR3: CAATETGYGYTF; DNA: TGTGCCGCGACGGAGACAGGCTATGGCTACACCTTC
J: TRBJ2-6; V: TRBV6-1; size: many; D: .; length: 13; CDR3: CASRLSGANVLTF; DNA: TGTGCCAGCCGCCTCTCTGGGGCCAACGTCCTGACTTTC
J: TRBJ1-6; V: TRBV6-5; size: few; D: .; length: 17; CDR3: CASSYSGSPSANSPLHF; DNA: TGTGCCAGCAGTTACTCCGGGTCTCCCAGCGCCAATTCACCCCTCCACTTT
J: TRBJ2-1; V: TRBV15; size: few; D: .; length: 13; CDR3: CATSRDGGNEQFF; DNA: TGTGCCACCAGCAGAGATGGGGGGAATGAGCAGTTCTTC
J: TRBJ1-2; V: TRBV15; size: many; D: TRBD1; length: 15; CDR3: CATSSWTGDYYGYTF; DNA: TGTGCCACCAGCAGCTGGACAGGGGATTACTATGGCTACACCTTC
J: TRBJ1-1; V: TRBV2; size: many; D: .; length: 17; CDR3: CASNKESGIVTNTEAFF; DNA: TGTGCCAGTAACAAAGAGAGTGGGATCGTGACGAACACTGAAGCTTTCTTT
J: TRBJ2-2; V: TRBV9; size: .; D: TRBD1; length: 16; CDR3: CASTQGASGNTGELFF; DNA: TGTGCCAGCACCCAGGGGGCCAGCGGGAACACCGGGGAGCTGTTTTTT
J: TRBJ2-1; V: TRBV28; size: many; D: .; length: 14; CDR3: CASSSQPAVHEQFF; DNA: TGTGCCAGCAGTTCTCAACCCGCCGTCCATGAGCAGTTCTTC
J: TRBJ2-2; V: TRBV29-1; size: few; D: TRBD1; length: 13; CDR3: CSVMQGASGELFF; DNA: TGCAGCGTTATGCAGGGGGCAAGCGGGGAGCTGTTTTTT
J: TRBJ1-1; V: TRBV30; size: many; D: .; length: 11; CDR3: CAWSKGWEAFF; DNA: TGTGCCTGGAGTAAGGGGTGGGAAGCTTTCTTT
J: TRBJ1-6; V: TRBV20-1; size: .; D: TRBD1; length: 13; CDR3: CSVPGQIGSPLHF; DNA: TGCAGTGTTCCGGGACAGATAGGTTCACCCCTCCACTTT
J: TRBJ2-5; V: TRBV2; size: many; D: .; length: 11; CDR3: CASTILETQYF; DNA: TGTGCCAGCACCATCCTAGAGACCCAGTACTTC
J: TRBJ2-1; V: TRBV20-1; size: .; D: .; length: 17; CDR3: CSARVNPNLGSYNEQFF; DNA: TGCAGTGCTAGAGTTAATCCCAACTTGGGTAGTTACAATGAGCAGTTCTTC
J: TRBJ2-1; V: TRBV6-1; size: few; D: .; length: 13; CDR3: CASSSSGYNEQFF; DNA: TGTGCCAGCAGTTCGAGCGGATACAATGAGCAGTTCTTC
J: TRBJ2-1; V: TRBV12-3/TRBV12-4; size: few; D: TRBD2; length: 20; CDR3: CASSLQASGGTQKGYNEQFF; DNA: TGTGCCAGCAGTTTACAAGCTAGCGGGGGAACTCAAAAGGGCTACAATGAGCAGTTCTTC
J: TRBJ2-3; V: TRBV5-8; size: many; D: TRBD1; length: 16; CDR3: CASSSGTGTWADTQYF; DNA: TGTGCCAGCAGTTCGGGGACAGGTACTTGGGCAGATACGCAGTATTTT
J: TRBJ2-1; V: TRBV7-2; size: .; D: .; length: 14; CDR3: CASSLGPLRNEQFF; DNA: TGTGCCAGCAGCTTAGGCCCACTACGCAATGAGCAGTTCTTC
J: TRBJ2-1; V: TRBV9; size: .; D: TRBD1; length: 14; CDR3: CASSPRTGGNEQFF; DNA: TGTGCCAGCAGCCCTCGGACAGGGGGGAATGAGCAGTTCTTC
J: TRBJ1-2; V: TRBV3-1; size: many; D: .; length: 18; CDR3: CASSQGNINAKGIYGYTF; DNA: TGTGCCAGCAGCCAAGGAAACATTAACGCCAAGGGGATCTATGGCTACACCTTC
J: TRBJ1-3; V: TRBV9; size: .; D: .; length: 16; CDR3: CASSADTPSSGNTIYF; DNA: TGTGCCAGCAGCGCGGATACACCGAGCTCTGGAAACACCATATATTTT
J: TRBJ2-1; V: TRBV7-8; size: many; D: TRBD2; length: 17; CDR3: CASSLFGSGKSYNEQFF; DNA: TGTGCCAGCAGCTTATTCGGGAGCGGGAAATCCTACAATGAGCAGTTCTTC
J: TRBJ1-4; V: TRBV5-5; size: many; D: .; length: 12; CDR3: CASSLSLEKLFF; DNA: TGTGCCAGCAGCTTGAGTTTGGAAAAACTGTTTTTT
J: TRBJ2-4; V: TRBV6-1; size: once; D: .; length: 15; CDR3: CASSGGGETKNIQHF; DNA: TGTGCCAGCAGCGGGGGAGGCGAAACCAAAAACATTCAGCACTTC
J: TRBJ1-1; V: TRBV5-1; size: .; D: .; length: 14; CDR3: CASSLGSRDTEAFF; DNA: TGCGCCAGCAGCTTGGGGAGCCGGGACACTGAAGCTTTCTTT
J: TRBJ2-1; V: TRBV20-1; size: .; D: TRBD2; length: 11; CDR3: CSARGLADAFF; DNA: TGCAGTGCTAGGGGACTAGCGGACGCGTTCTTC
J: TRBJ2-1; V: TRBV20-1; size: few; D: TRBD2; length: 15; CDR3: CSAPPPRGGPNEQFF; DNA: TGCAGTGCACCCCCCCCCCGGGGGGGGCCGAATGAGCAGTTCTTC
J: TRBJ2-7; V: TRBV9; size: .; D: .; length: 15; CDR3: CASSVGGPISHEQYF; DNA: TGTGCCAGCAGCGTAGGGGGCCCCATCTCCCACGAGCAGTACTTC
J: TRBJ2-5; V: TRBV3-1; size: .; D: TRBD1; length: 14; CDR3: CASSGRRGHETQYF; DNA: TGTGCCAGCAGCGGCCGCAGGGGGCACGAGACCCAGTACTTC
J: TRBJ2-7; V: TRBV6-2/TRBV6-3; size: once; D: .; length: 15; CDR3: CASTWDGPASYEQYF; DNA: TGTGCCAGCACTTGGGACGGTCCTGCCTCCTACGAGCAGTACTTC
J: TRBJ2-7; V: TRBV5-6; size: .; D: TRBD2; length: 16; CDR3: CASSEGLAGAPSEQYF; DNA: TGTGCCAGCAGCGAGGGACTAGCGGGAGCACCTAGCGAGCAGTACTTC
J: TRBJ1-1; V: TRBV10-3; size: few; D: .; length: 14; CDR3: CAISEGPRNTEAFF; DNA: TGTGCCATCAGTGAAGGACCTAGGAACACTGAAGCTTTCTTT
J: TRBJ1-5; V: TRBV7-8; size: .; D: .; length: 15; CDR3: CASSLGWGPNQPQHF; DNA: TGTGCCAGCAGCTTAGGGTGGGGCCCCAATCAGCCCCAGCATTTT
J: TRBJ1-2; V: TRBV4-1; size: .; D: .; length: 16; CDR3: CASSQPIIQPNYGYTF; DNA: TGCGCCAGCAGCCAACCGATAATACAGCCAAACTATGGCTACACCTTC
J: TRBJ1-2; V: TRBV6-1; size: .; D: .; length: 11; CDR3: CASSEGVRDTF; DNA: TGTGCCAGCAGTGAGGGAGTACGGGACACCTTC
J: TRBJ2-7; V: TRBV12-3/TRBV12-4; size: few; D: TRBD1; length: 14; CDR3: CASTGQGTAYEQYF; DNA: TGTGCCAGCACCGGACAGGGGACGGCCTACGAGCAGTACTTC
J: TRBJ1-2; V: TRBV28; size: many; D: .; length: 13; CDR3: CASVEGRGYGYTF; DNA: TGTGCCAGCGTGGAGGGGAGGGGTTATGGCTACACCTTC
J: TRBJ1-1; V: TRBV14; size: .; D: .; length: 17; CDR3: CASSQDERIPLNTEAFF; DNA: TGTGCCAGCAGCCAAGATGAGAGGATCCCCCTGAACACTGAAGCTTTCTTT
J: TRBJ1-5; V: TRBV11-2; size: many; D: TRBD1; length: 16; CDR3: CASSLGDRGGNQPQHF; DNA: TGTGCCAGCAGCTTAGGGGACAGGGGAGGCAATCAGCCCCAGCATTTT
J: TRBJ2-7; V: TRBV6-1; size: many; D: .; length: 13; CDR3: CASLTIRAYEQYF; DNA: TGTGCCAGCCTTACCATCCGGGCCTACGAGCAGTACTTC
J: TRBJ2-1; V: TRBV19; size: few; D: TRBD1; length: 15; CDR3: CASSPGTGSFNEQFF; DNA: TGTGCCAGTAGCCCCGGGACAGGGAGTTTCAATGAGCAGTTCTTC
J: TRBJ1-2; V: TRBV7-9; size: .; D: TRBD1; length: 14; CDR3: CASRAKQGVYGYTF; DNA: TGTGCCAGCAGAGCGAAACAGGGGGTATATGGCTACACCTTC
J: TRBJ1-4; V: TRBV4-1; size: .; D: .; length: 17; CDR3: CASSQAVAEEGNEKLFF; DNA: TGCGCCAGCAGCCAAGCGGTGGCAGAAGAAGGTAATGAAAAACTGTTTTTT
J: TRBJ2-1; V: TRBV28; size: many; D: .; length: 17; CDR3: CASKQLGAQSSYNEQFF; DNA: TGTGCCAGCAAGCAACTAGGAGCGCAGAGCTCCTACAATGAGCAGTTCTTC
J: TRBJ2-7; V: TRBV27; size: few; D: TRBD2; length: 16; CDR3: CASSYLGTSGRQEQYF; DNA: TGTGCCAGCAGTTACCTCGGGACTAGCGGGAGACAAGAGCAGTACTTC
J: TRBJ1-4; V: TRBV7-9; size: .; D: .; length: 14; CDR3: CASSLGAGDEKLFF; DNA: TGTGCCAGCAGCTTAGGGGCCGGGGATGAAAAACTGTTTTTT
J: TRBJ2-1; V: TRBV2; size: .; D: .; length: 13; CDR3: CASSLSYPDEQFF; DNA: TGTGCCAGCAGTTTATCTTACCCCGATGAGCAGTTCTTC
J: TRBJ2-2; V: TRBV3-1; size: few; D: TRBD2; length: 18; CDR3: CASSQDGLAGVGTGELFF; DNA: TGTGCCAGCAGCCAAGACGGCTTAGCGGGAGTCGGGACCGGGGAGCTGTTTTTT
J: TRBJ2-1; V: TRBV11-2; size: many; D: TRBD1; length: 15; CDR3: CASSSSQGAYNEQFF; DNA: TGTGCCAGCAGCTCCAGCCAGGGGGCCTACAATGAGCAGTTCTTC
J: TRBJ2-7; V: TRBV30; size: many; D: TRBD1; length: 14; CDR3: CAWSTDRGLYEQYF; DNA: TGTGCCTGGAGTACGGACAGGGGGCTCTACGAGCAGTACTTC
J: TRBJ2-2; V: TRBV10-3; size: .; D: .; length: 13; CDR3: CAISETNTGELFF; DNA: TGTGCCATCAGTGAGACGAACACCGGGGAGCTGTTTTTT